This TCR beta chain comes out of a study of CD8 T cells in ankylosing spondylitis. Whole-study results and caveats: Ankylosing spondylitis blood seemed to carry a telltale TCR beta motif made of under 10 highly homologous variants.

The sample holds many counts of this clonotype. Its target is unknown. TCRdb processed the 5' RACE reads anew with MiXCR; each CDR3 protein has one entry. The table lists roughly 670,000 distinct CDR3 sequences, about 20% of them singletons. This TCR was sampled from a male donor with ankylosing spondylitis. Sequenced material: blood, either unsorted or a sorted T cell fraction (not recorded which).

The CDR3 bases are TGTGCCAGCAGTTTTCAGGGGAGGAACGAGCAGTACTTC. This gives the protein CASSFQGRNEQYF. This sequence joins TRBV6-2 or TRBV6-3 and TRBJ2-7; D is tentatively TRBD1 or TRBD2 (6 bases each). Looked up from germline, CDR1 is MNHEY and CDR2 is SVGEGT. The CDR3 loop spans 13 amino acids. V was shortened by 4 bases and J by 5 bases, with 12 bases between the two germline ends.